This T cell receptor beta chain was identified in a study of control samples from healthy donors and cancer patients. Assay used: immunoSEQ multiplex PCR; TCRdb lists only in-frame clones, some missing. The profile covers 400,000 to 450,000 clones, with about nine tenths appearing a single time and around 6.4% taken by the ten largest. The germline V and J ends were trimmed by 5 bases and 1 base, with 15 bases remaining between them. Per germline, CDR1 SGDLS and CDR2 YYNGEE. This CDR3 contains 15 residues. Sequencing was done on a sample of PBMCs. The clonotype comes from a middle-aged man with head and neck cancer. V and J are TRBV9 and TRBJ1-2; possible D gene TRBD1, 6 bases. The CDR3 is CASSRETGRNYGYTF. The CDR3 DNA reads as TGTGCCAGCAGTCGGGAGACAGGACGTAACTATGGCTACACCTTC.